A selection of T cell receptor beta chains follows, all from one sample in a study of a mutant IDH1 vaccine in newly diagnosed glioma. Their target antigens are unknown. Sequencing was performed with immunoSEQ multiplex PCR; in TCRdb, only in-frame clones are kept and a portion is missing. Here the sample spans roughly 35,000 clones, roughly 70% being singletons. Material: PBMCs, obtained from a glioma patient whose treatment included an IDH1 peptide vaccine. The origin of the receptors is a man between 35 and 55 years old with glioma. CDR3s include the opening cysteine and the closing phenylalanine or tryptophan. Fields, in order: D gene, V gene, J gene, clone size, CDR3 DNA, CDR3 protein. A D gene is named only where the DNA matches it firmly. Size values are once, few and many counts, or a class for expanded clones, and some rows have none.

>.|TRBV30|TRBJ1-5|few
TGTGCCTGGAGTCGGTCAACTAGAAATCAGCCCCAGCATTTT
CAWSRSTRNQPQHF
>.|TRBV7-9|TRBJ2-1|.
TGTGCCAGCAGCTTAGCCAGGGCGCGAAATGAGCAGTTCTTC
CASSLARARNEQFF
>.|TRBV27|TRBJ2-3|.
TGTGCCAGCAGTTTCCGGGAGAACACAGATACGCAGTATTTT
CASSFRENTDTQYF
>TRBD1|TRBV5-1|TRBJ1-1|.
TGCGCCAGCAGCCCTGAGACAGGGGGCATCGCTGAAGCTTTCTTT
CASSPETGGIAEAFF
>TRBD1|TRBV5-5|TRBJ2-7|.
TGTGCCAGCAGCCTACTGACAGGGTCCGAGCAGTACTTC
CASSLLTGSEQYF
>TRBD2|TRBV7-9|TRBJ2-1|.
TGTGCCAGCAGCAACCCTAGGACTAGCGGGAGTGAGCAGTTCTTC
CASSNPRTSGSEQFF
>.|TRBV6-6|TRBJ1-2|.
TGTGCCAGCTATCGACTCGATGGCTACACCTTC
CASYRLDGYTF
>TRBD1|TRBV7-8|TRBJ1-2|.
TGTGCCAGCAGCAGGGACAGGGGATCGGGTGGCTACACCTTC
CASSRDRGSGGYTF
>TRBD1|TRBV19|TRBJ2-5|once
TGTGCCAGTAGCAGAGCGACAGGGCTCGAGACCCAGTACTTC
CASSRATGLETQYF
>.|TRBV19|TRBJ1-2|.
TGTGCCAGTTCAGAGACATCTATTGGCTACACCTTC
CASSETSIGYTF
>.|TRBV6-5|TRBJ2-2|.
TGTGCCAGCAGTCCCGGATGGAACACCGGGGAGCTGTTTTTT
CASSPGWNTGELFF
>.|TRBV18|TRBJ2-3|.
TGTGCCAGCTCACCACCGGCGGGGGCTAGCACAGATACGCAGTATTTT
CASSPPAGASTDTQYF
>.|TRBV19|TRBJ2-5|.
TGTGCCAGTAGTCCCGGGACCGGCCAAGAGACCCAGTACTTC
CASSPGTGQETQYF
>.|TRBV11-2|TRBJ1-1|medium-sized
TGTGCCAGCAGCCCCACGTCCACTGAAGCTTTCTTT
CASSPTSTEAFF
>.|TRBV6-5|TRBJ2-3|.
TGTGCCAGCAGTTACTCGGGGGCGCGCACAGATACGCAGTATTTT
CASSYSGARTDTQYF
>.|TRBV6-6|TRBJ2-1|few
TGTGCCAGCAGTTACGATTCGGCTAGCCGCAATGAGCAGTTCTTC
CASSYDSASRNEQFF
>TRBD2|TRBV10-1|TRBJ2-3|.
TGCGCCAGCAGTGAGTCGGGACTAGCGGGAGGCGCGAATACGCAGTATTTT
CASSESGLAGGANTQYF